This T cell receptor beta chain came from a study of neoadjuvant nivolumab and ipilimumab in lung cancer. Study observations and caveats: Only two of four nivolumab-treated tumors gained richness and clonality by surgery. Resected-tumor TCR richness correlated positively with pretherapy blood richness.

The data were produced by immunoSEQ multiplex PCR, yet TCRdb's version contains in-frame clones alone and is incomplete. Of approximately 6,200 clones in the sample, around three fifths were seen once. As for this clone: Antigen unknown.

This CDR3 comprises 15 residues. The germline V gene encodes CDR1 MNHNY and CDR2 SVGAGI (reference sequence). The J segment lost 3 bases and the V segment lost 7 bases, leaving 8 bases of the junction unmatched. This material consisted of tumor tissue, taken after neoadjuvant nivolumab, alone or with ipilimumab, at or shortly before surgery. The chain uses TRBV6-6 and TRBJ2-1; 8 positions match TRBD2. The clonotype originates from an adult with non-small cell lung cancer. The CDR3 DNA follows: TGTGCCAGCACCCCGAAGGCGGGAGGCTACAATGAGCAGTTCTTC. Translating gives CASTPKAGGYNEQFF.